This entry concerns a single TCR beta chain. One junction end disagrees with the germline gene, perhaps due to a read error. The beta constant-region primer was an equimolar mix of two oligonucleotides covering TRBC1 and TRBC2. Ligated cDNA was amplified by four rounds of PCR with nested alpha and beta constant-region primers and SP2. Ligation attached a single-stranded oligonucleotide with a 12-nucleotide UMI and the SP2 primer to the cDNA 3' end. MiXCR, run by TCRdb on the UMI-ligation and nested PCR reads, gives a single entry per CDR3 protein. The sample includes approximately 80,000 distinct CDR3 sequences, over 9% seen only once; the top ten take 1.2%. This record belongs to a study of naive and memory T cell subsets. Germline V gene lookup returns CDR1 LNHDA and CDR2 SQIVND (reference sequence). This CDR3 has 15 amino acids.

This sequence joins TRBV19 and TRBJ2-1, with 8 bases matching TRBD2. Material: naive CD8+ T cells from blood. The receptor's source is a human donor in good health. The CDR3 DNA reads TGTGCCAGTAATATAGCGGGAACCCACTTCAATGAGCAGTTCTTC. Protein product: CASNIAGTHFNEQFF.